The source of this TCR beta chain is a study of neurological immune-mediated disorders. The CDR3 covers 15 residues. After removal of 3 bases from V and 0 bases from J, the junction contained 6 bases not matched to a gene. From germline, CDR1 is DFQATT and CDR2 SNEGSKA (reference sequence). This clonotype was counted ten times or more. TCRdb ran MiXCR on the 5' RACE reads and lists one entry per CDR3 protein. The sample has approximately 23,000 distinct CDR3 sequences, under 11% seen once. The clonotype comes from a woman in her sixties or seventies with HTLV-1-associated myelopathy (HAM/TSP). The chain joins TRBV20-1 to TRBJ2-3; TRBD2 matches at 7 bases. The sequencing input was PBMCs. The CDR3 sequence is CSASVGGGSTDTQYF. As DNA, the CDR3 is TGCAGTGCTAGTGTTGGGGGGGGGAGCACAGATACGCAGTATTTT.